Reported below is one T cell receptor (beta chain). The sample originates from a study of blood T cell repertoires in COVID-19. Study context: In each case, the material was cDNA or gDNA derived from T cells, B-cell-depleted T cells, or PBMCs.

The CDR3 loop spans 15 amino acids. Looked up from germline, CDR1 is ENHRY and CDR2 is SYGVKD. Losses at the gene ends were 2 bases for V and 8 bases for J; bases not matched to a gene: 7. Profiling relied on immunoSEQ multiplex PCR, and the TCRdb table lists in-frame clones only, not all of them. The table has some 120,000 clones, approximately 90% seen once. The source material was peripheral blood. The chain has TRBV10-3 and TRBJ1-4; 8 bases agree with TRBD1. This TCR was sampled from a man between 45 and 60 years old with acute or convalescent COVID-19. This CDR3 is CAISERGTGGEKLFF. In DNA form, the CDR3 reads TGTGCCATCAGTGAGCGGGGGACAGGTGGGGAAAAACTGTTTTTT.